This note documents a single T cell receptor (beta chain) sequence. V was trimmed by 6 bases and J by 5 bases, leaving 22 bases between them. The CDR3 runs 15 residues. Germline V gives CDR1 DFQATT, CDR2 SNEGSKA (reference sequence). The record originates from a study of blood T cells in healthy people across ages. Primed by a sample-barcoded 5' primer and a J-beta primer mix, a second PCR proceeded for about 6 to 11 cycles. A single record per CDR3 protein comes from TCRdb applying MiXCR to the 5' RACE reads. This repertoire shows some 1,500,000 distinct CDR3 sequences, roughly two fifths found once; its top ten account for 4%.

The clonotype was recovered from a woman younger than 35 in good health. V usage is TRBV20-1 and J usage is TRBJ1-1; D is undetermined. Sequenced input: blood. The CDR3, as DNA: TGCAGTGCACTAAATACCGGGGTCATTGAGACTGAAGCTTTCTTT. It specifies CSALNTGVIETEAFF.